This TCR beta chain was sequenced for a study of blood T cell repertoires in COVID-19. Study as a whole: The cDNA or gDNA used as material had been derived from T cells, B-cell-depleted T cells, or PBMCs.

The V gene's germline CDR1 is MNHNS and CDR2 SASEGT. With 2 bases removed from V and 6 bases from J, the gap between germline ends came to 22 bases. The CDR3 covers 17 residues. The repertoire was sequenced with immunoSEQ multiplex PCR; TCRdb's copy has only in-frame clones and lacks some. The sample lists more than 95,000 clones, roughly 88% occurring once. Sequencing used peripheral blood. V usage is TRBV6-1 and J usage is TRBJ1-2, with no clear D. This TCR derives from a human donor in a cohort sampled during active COVID-19. Here the CDR3 DNA reads TGTGCCAGCAGTGAATCGTCGTACGAGGCACCCGCAAATGGCTACACCTTC. It yields the protein CASSESSYEAPANGYTF.